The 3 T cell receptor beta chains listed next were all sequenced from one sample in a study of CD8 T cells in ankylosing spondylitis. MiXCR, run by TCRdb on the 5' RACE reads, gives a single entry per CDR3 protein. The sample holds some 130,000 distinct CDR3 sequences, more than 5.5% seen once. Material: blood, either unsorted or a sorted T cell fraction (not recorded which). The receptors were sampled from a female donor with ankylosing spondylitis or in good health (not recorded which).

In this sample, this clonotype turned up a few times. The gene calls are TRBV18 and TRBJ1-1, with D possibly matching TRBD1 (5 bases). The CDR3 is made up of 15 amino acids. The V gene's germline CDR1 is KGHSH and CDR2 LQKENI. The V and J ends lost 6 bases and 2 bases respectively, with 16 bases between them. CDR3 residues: CASSIQSTGNTEAFF. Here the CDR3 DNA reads TGTGCCAGCTCCATACAATCTACAGGTAACACTGAAGCTTTCTTT.

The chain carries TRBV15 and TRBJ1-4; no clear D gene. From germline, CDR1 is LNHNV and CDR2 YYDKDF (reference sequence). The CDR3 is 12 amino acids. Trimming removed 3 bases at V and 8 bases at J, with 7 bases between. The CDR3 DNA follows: TGTGCCACCAGCAGGGATACGGAAAAACTGTTTTTT. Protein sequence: CATSRDTEKLFF.

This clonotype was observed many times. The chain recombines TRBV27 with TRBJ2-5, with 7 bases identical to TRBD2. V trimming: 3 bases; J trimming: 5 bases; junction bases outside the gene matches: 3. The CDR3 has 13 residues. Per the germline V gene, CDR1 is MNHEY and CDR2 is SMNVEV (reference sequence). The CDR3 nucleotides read TGTGCCAGCAGTTTGACACTAGCGGAGACCCAGTACTTC. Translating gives CASSLTLAETQYF.